The present T cell receptor (beta chain) was sequenced within a study of shared clonotypes between healthy human individuals. TCRdb's table, derived via immunoSEQ multiplex PCR, lists solely in-frame clones and lacks some. The table shows 600,000 to 700,000 clones, with around three quarters occurring only once. Germline values: CDR1 MDHEN, CDR2 SYDVKM. The trim removed 6 bases at V and 5 bases at J, leaving 3 bases unmatched. CDR3 length: 13 amino acids. The TCR comes from a woman under 40 in good health. The chain links TRBV28 to TRBJ2-2, with TRBD1 matching over 7 bases. Sequenced material: memory CD4+ T cells sorted from blood. As for subset: CD45RA-negative fraction. The CDR3: CASRDRLTGELFF. As DNA, the CDR3 is TGTGCCAGCAGGGACAGGTTAACCGGGGAGCTGTTTTTT. Variable domain in full (rest from reference TRBV28 and TRBJ2-2): DVKVTQSSRYLVKRTGEKVFLECVQDMDHENMFWYRQDPGLGLRLIYFSYDVKMKEKGDIPEGYSVSREKKERFSLILESASTNQTSMYLCASRDRLTGELFFGEGSRLTVL.